This T cell receptor (beta chain) came from a study of shared clonotypes between healthy human individuals. The table came from immunoSEQ multiplex PCR; TCRdb's copy has only in-frame clones and leaves some out. Of some 2.1 million clones listed, roughly 94% were seen once; the top ten hold more than 0.1%. Sequencing was performed on naive CD4+ T cells sorted from blood. Subset here: CD45RA+ positively selected. The receptor comes from a young man in good health.

As DNA, the CDR3 is TGTGCCAGCAGGATAGCGGGCATCACAGATACGCAGTATTTT. It specifies CASRIAGITDTQYF. The chain uses TRBV7-2 and TRBJ2-3, with 7 bases identical to TRBD2. The CDR3 covers 14 residues. J gave up 2 bases and V 6 bases, and 5 bases lay outside the gene matches. Germline V gene lookup returns CDR1 SGHTA and CDR2 FQGNSA. The complete variable domain, with remaining parts taken from reference TRBV7-2 and TRBJ2-3, reads GAGVSQSPSNKVTEKGKDVELRCDPISGHTALYWYRQSLGQGLEFLIYFQGNSAPDKSGLPSDRFSAERTGGSVSTLTIQRTQQEDSAVYLCASRIAGITDTQYFGPGTRLTVL.